The 28 T cell receptor beta chains in this list originate from one sample, sequenced in a study of T-cell memory formation after mild COVID-19. TCRdb processed the 5' RACE reads anew with MiXCR; each CDR3 protein has one entry. The sample contains hundreds of thousands of distinct CDR3 sequences, 20% to 30% of which appear only once. Source material: PBMCs or a T cell subset sorted from them (not recorded which). The receptors originated from an adult woman who had mild COVID-19 (a few samples of this study predate the infection). Cell type and time point are not known.

J is TRBJ1-5 and V is TRBV24-1; 9 positions match TRBD1. Germline V gene data show CDR1 as KGHDR and CDR2 as SFDVKD. This CDR3 is 15 amino acids long. With 4 bases clipped from V and 6 bases from J, the junction kept 6 bases outside the gene matches. For the CDR3, the DNA is TGTGCCACCAGTGAGCCGGGACAGGGAGCTCAGCCCCAGCATTTT. Translated, it gives CATSEPGQGAQPQHF.

This chain joins TRBV24-1 and TRBJ1-5; D might be TRBD1 (5 bases). CDR1 and CDR2 (germline): KGHDR, SFDVKD. The germline V and J ends were trimmed by 6 bases and 4 bases, with 12 bases remaining between them. The CDR3 runs to 14 residues. CDR3 amino acids: CATSLGHGNQPQHF. In DNA form, the CDR3 reads TGTGCCACCAGTTTAGGACACGGAAATCAGCCCCAGCATTTT.

The CDR3 sequence: CAWSTTSLSTDTQYF. The CDR3 DNA is TGTGCCTGGAGCACAACTAGCCTTAGCACAGATACGCAGTATTTT. The rearrangement joins TRBV30 to TRBJ2-3; possibly TRBD2 for D (6 bases). Per germline, CDR1 GTSNPN and CDR2 SVGIG (reference sequence). V was clipped by 3 bases and J by 0 bases, with 13 bases between them. CDR3 size: 15 residues.

The chain is built from TRBV7-2 and TRBJ1-1; maybe TRBD1 (5 bases). CDR1 is SGHTA, CDR2 FQGNSA, per germline. Trimming took off 5 bases at V and 0 bases at J, with 13 bases between the two ends. The CDR3 has 15 residues. The CDR3 sequence: CASSPGGQMNTEAFF. As DNA, the CDR3 is TGTGCCAGCAGCCCCGGAGGACAAATGAACACTGAAGCTTTCTTT.

CDR3 region: CASSFGDRGQGYTF. DNA for the CDR3: TGTGCCAGCAGCTTCGGGGACAGGGGACAGGGCTACACCTTC. This sequence joins TRBV7-2 and TRBJ1-2, with 10 nucleotides matching TRBD1. This CDR3 spans 14 amino acids. CDR1 is SGHTA and CDR2 is FQGNSA in the germline V gene. J gave up 8 bases and V 3 bases, and 6 bases lay outside the gene matches.

V gene TRBV12-3 or TRBV12-4 combines with J gene TRBJ2-7, with 10 bases lining up with TRBD2. V dropped 10 bases and J dropped 3; count of bases not matched to a gene: 6. The CDR3 length is 13 residues. In DNA, the CDR3 is TGTGCCACAAAGCGGGAGGGGAACTACGAGCAGTACTTC. Translated, it gives CATKREGNYEQYF.

This chain links TRBV2 with TRBJ2-7; tentatively, D is TRBD1 (5 bases). Trimming removed 5 bases at V and 10 bases at J, with 12 bases between. The CDR3 contains 11 residues. From germline, CDR1 is SNHLY and CDR2 FYNNEI. This chain's CDR3 is CASSPGYPQYF. The CDR3 coding sequence is TGTGCCAGCAGTCCAGGGTACCCCCAGTACTTC.

This clonotype was seen repeatedly, ten times or more. This chain links TRBV5-1 with TRBJ2-1, with 11 bases aligning to TRBD2. The CDR3 runs to 17 residues. Losses at the gene ends were 0 bases for V and 8 bases for J; bases not matched to a gene: 10. CDR1 is SGHRS, CDR2 YFSETQ, per germline. In DNA form, the CDR3 reads TGCGCCAGCAGCTTGGCCCTGGTAGCGGGAGGGGCGGATGAGCAGTTCTTC. It translates to CASSLALVAGGADEQFF.

V usage is TRBV4-1 and J usage is TRBJ1-2; a weak D match, TRBD1 (5 bases). Germline V gives CDR1 MGHRA, CDR2 YSYEKL. This CDR3 region has 14 residues. The V and J ends lost 4 bases and 1 base respectively, with 10 bases between them. The CDR3 loop reads CASSLMTVNYGYTF. CDR3 sequence (DNA): TGCGCCAGCAGCCTTATGACAGTTAACTATGGCTACACCTTC.

V is TRBV4-1 and J is TRBJ2-3; D is ambiguous. CDR1 is MGHRA and CDR2 is YSYEKL in the germline V gene. Deletions cut 3 bases from V and 2 bases from J, with 9 bases between. The CDR3 totals 14 residues. The DNA for the CDR3 is TGCGCCAGCAGCCAGACTCTGTTCACAGATACGCAGTATTTT. This translates into CASSQTLFTDTQYF.

The chain is built from TRBV5-4 and TRBJ1-1; D call uncertain. The V gene lost 0 bases and the J gene lost 3 bases, with 6 bases spanning the gap. CDR1 is SGHNT and CDR2 is YYREEE in the germline V gene (reference sequence). The CDR3 consists of 13 residues. CDR3 region: CASSLDWDTEAFF. CDR3 nucleotides: TGTGCCAGCAGCTTGGATTGGGACACTGAAGCTTTCTTT.

A few counts support this clonotype. This chain's CDR3 is CASSGGRGDGYTF. The CDR3 DNA is TGTGCCAGCAGCGGGGGCAGGGGAGATGGCTACACCTTC. V and J are TRBV3-1 and TRBJ1-2; tentative D call: TRBD1 (6 bases). Trimming removed 5 bases from V and 6 bases from J, with 13 bases in between. Germline lookup yields CDR1 LGHDT and CDR2 YNNKEL (reference sequence). CDR3 size: 13 residues.

In this sample, this clonotype turned up a few times. The genes are TRBV24-1 and TRBJ2-2; weak D call: TRBD2 (6 bases). CDR3 length: 15 residues. Per the germline V gene, CDR1 is KGHDR and CDR2 is SFDVKD. V was trimmed by 7 bases and J by 6 bases, leaving 17 bases between them. As DNA, the CDR3 is TGTGCCACCAGGGCGGGACGCTCGGACTCCGGGGAGCTGTTTTTT. It codes for CATRAGRSDSGELFF.

The rearrangement joins TRBV29-1 to TRBJ2-3; D is perhaps TRBD2 (6 bases). Germline CDR1 is SQVTM and CDR2 is ANQGSEA. V lost 5 bases to trimming and J lost 2 bases, with 26 bases between them. This CDR3 is built from 18 residues. CDR3 sequence reads: CSVLGGFGRERTTDTQYF. CDR3 DNA sequence: TGCAGCGTTCTAGGAGGGTTTGGACGGGAAAGAACCACAGATACGCAGTATTTT.

The J gene is TRBJ2-5, the V gene TRBV12-3 or TRBV12-4; D not certain. The CDR3 is 12 amino acids. Trimming stripped 4 bases from V and 5 bases from J, with 8 bases between. The CDR3 sequence: CASSWTSETQYF. The CDR3 region has the DNA TGTGCCAGCAGTTGGACCAGCGAGACCCAGTACTTC.

This clonotype was found a few times. The chain combines TRBV6-5 with TRBJ2-7, with a possible D match to TRBD1 (6 bases). The V and J ends lost 2 bases and 3 bases respectively, with 14 bases between them. Germline CDR1 reads MNHEY; CDR2 reads SVGAGI. There are 15 residues in the CDR3. Here the CDR3 DNA reads TGTGCCAGCAGTTACCGGCAGGGGACCCACTACGAGCAGTACTTC. It codes for CASSYRQGTHYEQYF.

The J gene is TRBJ2-1, the V gene TRBV7-2; 9 nucleotides match TRBD2. Per the germline V gene, CDR1 is SGHTA and CDR2 is FQGNSA. With 4 bases clipped from V and 7 bases from J, the junction kept 11 bases outside the gene matches. The CDR3 is made up of 16 amino acids. CDR3 sequence: CASSSRAGGRVNEQFF. In nucleotides, the CDR3 is TGTGCCAGCAGCTCCCGAGCGGGAGGCCGGGTAAATGAGCAGTTCTTC.

The genes are TRBV2 and TRBJ2-1, with TRBD2 matching 8 bases. There are 16 residues in the CDR3. In germline, CDR1 is SNHLY, CDR2 FYNNEI. V shed 5 bases, J shed 0 bases, and the junction held 6 bases outside the gene matches. The CDR3 spells CASSRSGESSYNEQFF. The CDR3, as DNA: TGTGCCAGCAGTCGTAGCGGGGAGAGCTCCTACAATGAGCAGTTCTTC.

This chain connects TRBV5-1 to TRBJ2-7; TRBD1 aligns across 8 bases. Germline values: CDR1 SGHRS, CDR2 YFSETQ. This CDR3 has 14 amino acids. Germline trimming cut 6 bases from V and 2 bases from J; bases unmatched to any gene: 7. DNA of the CDR3: TGCGCCAGCACCGCGGGGACAGGAACCTACGAGCAGTACTTC. Encoded protein: CASTAGTGTYEQYF.

The V and J genes are TRBV7-2 and TRBJ2-5; the D is unclear. V dropped 3 bases and J dropped 4 bases, with 15 bases sitting between them. The germline V gene encodes CDR1 SGHTA and CDR2 FQGNSA. This CDR3 region has 15 residues. The CDR3 is CASSFSLSTGETQYF. Written as DNA, the CDR3 is TGTGCCAGCAGCTTTAGCCTCAGCACGGGAGAGACCCAGTACTTC.

This clonotype has more than one count but fewer than ten. The chain is built from TRBV29-1 and TRBJ1-1; D is ambiguous. CDR1 is SQVTM, CDR2 ANQGSEA, per germline. Trimming shortened V by 3 bases and J by 4 bases, and 12 bases separated the two germline ends. This CDR3 comprises 13 residues. The DNA of the CDR3 is TGCAGCGTTGAGACCGGGAAGGGCACTGAAGCTTTCTTT. Its translation is CSVETGKGTEAFF.

The chain has TRBV29-1 and TRBJ1-4; D gene ambiguous. The length of the CDR3 is 11 residues. The V end was cut by 0 bases, the J end by 11 bases, with 7 bases between. The germline V gene encodes CDR1 SQVTM and CDR2 ANQGSEA. The CDR3 sequence: CSVEEGRKLFF. CDR3 nucleotides: TGCAGCGTTGAAGAGGGCAGGAAACTGTTTTTT.

This clonotype was seen at least ten times. The chain joins TRBV4-3 to TRBJ2-1; D is possibly TRBD1 or TRBD2 (5 bases each). The ends were cut back, 0 bases at V and 6 bases at J, with 9 bases in the middle. The CDR3 has 14 amino acids. Looked up from germline, CDR1 is LGHNA and CDR2 is YSLEER. The CDR3, as DNA: TGCGCCAGCAGCCAAGAGGGGGACCTCAATGAGCAGTTCTTC. This gives the protein CASSQEGDLNEQFF.

The V and J genes are TRBV6-1 and TRBJ2-2; D is unclear. The germline V gene has CDR1 MNHNS and CDR2 SASEGT. The CDR3 is made up of 14 amino acids. Deletions cut 3 bases from V and 5 bases from J, with 10 bases between. CDR3 DNA: TGTGCCAGCAGTGATCAGGCGTTAACCGGGGAGCTGTTTTTT. Its translation is CASSDQALTGELFF.

This clonotype has only one observation. The J gene is TRBJ2-3, the V gene TRBV6-6; D not certain. V dropped 5 bases and J dropped 1 base, with 10 bases sitting between them. The germline CDR1 and CDR2 sequences are MNHNY and SVGAGI (reference sequence). The CDR3 spans 14 residues. CDR3 DNA sequence: TGTGCCAGCAGTGGGGTTGCAGGCACAGATACGCAGTATTTT. This codes for CASSGVAGTDTQYF.

The sample holds a few counts of this clonotype. The CDR3 DNA sequence: TGTGCCAGCAGTGGTACTAGCGGGGCGCCTGAGCAGTTCTTC. Translated, it gives CASSGTSGAPEQFF. This chain uses TRBV2 with TRBJ2-1; 10 bases fit TRBD2. CDR3 length: 14 residues. Germline values: CDR1 SNHLY, CDR2 FYNNEI. J lost 9 bases, V lost 4 bases, and 6 bases had no gene match. Together with reference TRBV2 and TRBJ2-1, the CDR3 gives the full variable domain: EPEVTQTPSHQVTQMGQEVILRCVPISNHLYFYWYRQILGQKVEFLVSFYNNEISEKSEIFDDQFSVERPDGSNFTLKIRSTKLEDSAMYFCASSGTSGAPEQFFGPGTRLTVL.

The sample holds many counts of this clonotype. V gene TRBV29-1 combines with J gene TRBJ1-2, with TRBD1 identical over 9 bases. CDR3 length equals 14 residues. The germline gives CDR1 SQVTM, CDR2 ANQGSEA. V shed 4 bases, J shed 8 bases, and the junction held 11 bases outside the gene matches. In DNA, the CDR3 is TGCAGCGTTGGAAGGACAGGGGCTACTCGGGGCTACACCTTC. Its translation: CSVGRTGATRGYTF. The full variable domain, rest sourced from reference TRBV29-1 and TRBJ1-2, is SAVISQKPSRDICQRGTSLTIQCQVDSQVTMMFWYRQQPGQSLTLIATANQGSEATYESGFVIDKFPISRPNLTFSTLTVSNMSPEDSSIYLCSVGRTGATRGYTFGSGTRLTVV.

This chain links TRBV18 with TRBJ2-1; TRBD2 agrees at 7 bases. Germline V CDR1 and CDR2: KGHSH, LQKENI. The J segment lost 7 bases and the V segment lost 3 bases, leaving 9 bases of the junction unmatched. The length of the CDR3 is 15 residues. DNA for the CDR3: TGTGCCAGCTCACCCATAGCGGGCCCGAGAAATGAGCAGTTCTTC. The encoded protein is CASSPIAGPRNEQFF. Full variable domain (rest looked up from reference TRBV18 and TRBJ2-1): NAGVMQNPRHLVRRRGQEARLRCSPMKGHSHVYWYRQLPEEGLKFMVYLQKENIIDESGMPKERFSAEFPKEGPSILRIQQVVRGDSAAYFCASSPIAGPRNEQFFGPGTRLTVL.